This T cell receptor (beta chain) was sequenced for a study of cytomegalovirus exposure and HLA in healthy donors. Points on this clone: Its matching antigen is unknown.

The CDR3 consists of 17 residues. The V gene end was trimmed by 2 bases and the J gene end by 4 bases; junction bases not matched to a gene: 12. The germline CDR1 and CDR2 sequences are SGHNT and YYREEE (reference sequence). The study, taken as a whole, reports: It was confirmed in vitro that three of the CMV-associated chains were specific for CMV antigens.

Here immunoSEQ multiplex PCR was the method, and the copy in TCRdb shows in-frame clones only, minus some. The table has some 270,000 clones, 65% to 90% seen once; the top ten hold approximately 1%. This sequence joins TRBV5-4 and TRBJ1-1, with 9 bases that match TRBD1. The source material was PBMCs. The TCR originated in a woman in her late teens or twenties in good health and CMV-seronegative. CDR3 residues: CASSFPDRGVGSTEAFF. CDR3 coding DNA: TGTGCCAGCAGCTTCCCCGACAGGGGGGTTGGAAGCACTGAAGCTTTCTTT.